A selection of T cell receptor beta chains follows, all from one sample in a study of human T cells and chemical hapten exposure. TCRdb re-called the RACE reads with MiXCR, one entry per CDR3 protein. The table shows 90,000 to 110,000 distinct CDR3 sequences, with about a tenth occurring only once. Material: whole blood, obtained in connection with sensitization to the hapten diphenylcyclopropenone (DPC). These receptor sequences come from a woman in her forties with alopecia areata. Some clones in this sample may be carry-over from other donors' samples. Each CDR3 is given with its conserved first and last residue. A D gene is named only where the DNA matches it firmly. The size field is filled for only some rows; it gives once, few, many or a size class.

size	V	D	J	CDR3	DNA
.	TRBV27	.	TRBJ1-3	CASSLRGDGNTIYF	TGTGCCAGCAGTTTGCGGGGGGATGGAAACACCATATATTTT
many	TRBV15	.	TRBJ1-4	CATSRDRGAHSAPNEKLFF	TGTGCCACCAGCAGAGATAGGGGGGCGCATTCTGCCCCTAATGAAAAACTGTTTTTT
few	TRBV27	TRBD1	TRBJ1-2	CASRGTDFYYGYTF	TGTGCCAGCAGAGGGACAGACTTTTACTATGGCTACACCTTC
few	TRBV4-3	TRBD2	TRBJ2-1	CASSQDAGRYNEQFF	TGCGCCAGCAGCCAAGATGCCGGGAGGTACAATGAGCAGTTCTTC
few	TRBV3-2	.	TRBJ1-2	CASSQLDRECGYTF	TGTGCCAGCAGCCAGCTGGACAGGGAATGCGGCTACACCTTC
few	TRBV7-2	.	TRBJ2-1	CASSLGMGTQFF	TGTGCCAGCAGCTTAGGAATGGGTACGCAGTTCTTC
many	TRBV12-3/TRBV12-4	TRBD2	TRBJ2-1	CASSPLAGGPTYNEQFF	TGTGCCAGCAGCCCACTAGCGGGGGGGCCGACCTACAATGAGCAGTTCTTC
.	TRBV5-1	TRBD1	TRBJ2-3	CASSLEGASTDTQYF	TGCGCCAGCAGCTTAGAGGGGGCCAGCACAGATACGCAGTATTTT
many	TRBV7-2	.	TRBJ1-4	CASSLEAGFNEKLFF	TGTGCCAGCAGCTTAGAGGCAGGGTTTAATGAAAAACTGTTTTTT
few	TRBV7-2	TRBD1	TRBJ2-1	CASSFSGQGINEQFF	TGTGCCAGCAGCTTTTCAGGACAGGGAATCAATGAGCAGTTCTTC
few	TRBV13	.	TRBJ1-6	CASSIKDSPLHF	TGTGCCAGCAGCATCAAGGATTCACCCCTCCACTTT
many	TRBV5-6	.	TRBJ1-1	CASSEMGRMNTEAFF	TGTGCCAGCAGCGAGATGGGACGGATGAACACTGAAGCTTTCTTT
many	TRBV7-9	.	TRBJ2-7	CASSPGAYEQYF	TGTGCCAGCAGCCCGGGGGCCTACGAGCAGTACTTC
few	TRBV5-4	.	TRBJ2-1	CASSLARWGGGNEQFF	TGTGCCAGCAGCTTGGCCAGGTGGGGGGGCGGGAATGAGCAGTTCTTC
few	TRBV19	.	TRBJ1-1	CASSSGGANTEAFF	TGTGCCAGTAGTTCGGGGGGGGCGAACACTGAAGCTTTCTTT
.	TRBV20-1	.	TRBJ2-5	CSAREGRKTQETQYF	TGCAGTGCTAGAGAGGGCAGGAAAACACAAGAGACCCAGTACTTC
few	TRBV18	TRBD1	TRBJ2-1	CASSPRHPGTGGLEQFF	TGTGCCAGCTCACCCCGCCACCCCGGGACAGGGGGCCTTGAGCAGTTCTTC
.	TRBV7-2	.	TRBJ1-6	CASSLGVGQGIFVSPLHF	TGTGCCAGCAGCTTAGGGGTGGGACAAGGGATATTTGTTTCACCCCTCCACTTT
many	TRBV7-2	TRBD1	TRBJ2-3	CASSPGQTSSTDTQYF	TGTGCCAGCAGCCCGGGACAGACCAGTAGCACAGATACGCAGTATTTT
few	TRBV28	.	TRBJ1-1	CASINGGDTEAFF	TGTGCCAGTATTAACGGTGGGGACACTGAAGCTTTCTTT
.	TRBV28	.	TRBJ1-5	CASSLSIPPRDQPQHF	TGTGCCAGCAGTCTAAGCATACCCCCTAGGGATCAGCCCCAGCATTTT
many	TRBV29-1	TRBD1	TRBJ2-7	CSARDRDYEQYF	TGCAGCGCCCGGGACAGAGACTACGAGCAGTACTTC
few	TRBV7-9	TRBD1	TRBJ1-6	CASSPGQLNSPLHF	TGTGCCAGCAGCCCGGGACAGCTTAATTCACCCCTCCACTTT